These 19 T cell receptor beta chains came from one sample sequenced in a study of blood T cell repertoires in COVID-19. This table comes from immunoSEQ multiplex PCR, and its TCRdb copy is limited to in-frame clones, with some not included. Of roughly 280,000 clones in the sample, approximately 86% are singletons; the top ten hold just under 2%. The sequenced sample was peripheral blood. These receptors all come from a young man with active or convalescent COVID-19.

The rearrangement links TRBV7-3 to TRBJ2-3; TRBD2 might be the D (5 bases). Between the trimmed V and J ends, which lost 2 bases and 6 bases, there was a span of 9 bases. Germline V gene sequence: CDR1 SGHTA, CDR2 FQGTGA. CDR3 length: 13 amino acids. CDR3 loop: CASSLLAADTQYF. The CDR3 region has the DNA TGTGCCAGCAGCTTACTAGCTGCCGATACGCAGTATTTT. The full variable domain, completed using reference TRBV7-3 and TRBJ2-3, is GAGVSQTPSNKVTEKGKYVELRCDPISGHTALYWYRQSLGQGPEFLIYFQGTGAADDSGLPNDRFFAVRPEGSVSTLKIQRTERGDSAVYLCASSLLAADTQYFGPGTRLTVL.

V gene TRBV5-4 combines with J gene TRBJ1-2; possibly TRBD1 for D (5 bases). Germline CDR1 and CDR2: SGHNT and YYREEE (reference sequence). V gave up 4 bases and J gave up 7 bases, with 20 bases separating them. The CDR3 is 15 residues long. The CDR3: CASSPGWTDMLGYTF. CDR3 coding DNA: TGTGCCAGCAGCCCAGGGTGGACGGACATGCTTGGCTACACCTTC.

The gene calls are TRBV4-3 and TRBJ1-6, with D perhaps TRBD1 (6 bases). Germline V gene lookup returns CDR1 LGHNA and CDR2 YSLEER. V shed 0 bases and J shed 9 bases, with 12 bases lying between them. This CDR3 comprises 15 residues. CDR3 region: CASSQDVQGSSPLHF. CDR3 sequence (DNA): TGCGCCAGCAGCCAAGATGTTCAGGGGAGTTCACCCCTCCACTTT.

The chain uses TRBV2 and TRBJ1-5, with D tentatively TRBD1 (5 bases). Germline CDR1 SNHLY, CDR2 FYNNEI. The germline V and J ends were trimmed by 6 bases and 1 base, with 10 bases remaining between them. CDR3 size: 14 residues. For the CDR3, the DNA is TGTGCCAGCAGACCTCAGGGAAGCAATCAGCCCCAGCATTTT. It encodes CASRPQGSNQPQHF.

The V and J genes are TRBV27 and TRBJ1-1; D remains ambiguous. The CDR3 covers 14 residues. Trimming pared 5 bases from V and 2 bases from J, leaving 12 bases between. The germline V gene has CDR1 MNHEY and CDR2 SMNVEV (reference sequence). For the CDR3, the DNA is TGTGCCAGCAGTCTACAAGGAGTTAACACTGAAGCTTTCTTT. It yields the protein CASSLQGVNTEAFF.

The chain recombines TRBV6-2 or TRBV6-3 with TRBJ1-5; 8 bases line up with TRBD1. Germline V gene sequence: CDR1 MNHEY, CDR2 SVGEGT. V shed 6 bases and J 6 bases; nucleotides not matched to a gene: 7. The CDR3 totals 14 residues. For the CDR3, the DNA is TGTGCCAGCAGCGGGACAGGTCTGAGTCAGCCCCAGCATTTT. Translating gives CASSGTGLSQPQHF.

The CDR3 DNA follows: TGTGCCAGCAGCCCGCGGGACTTAAAGGCCTACGAGCAGTACTTC. Translating gives CASSPRDLKAYEQYF. The chain combines TRBV7-9 with TRBJ2-7; D possibly corresponds to TRBD2 (6 bases). Germline values: CDR1 SEHNR, CDR2 FQNEAQ (reference sequence). This CDR3 has 15 amino acids. Trimming removed 5 bases at V and 2 bases at J, with 16 bases between.

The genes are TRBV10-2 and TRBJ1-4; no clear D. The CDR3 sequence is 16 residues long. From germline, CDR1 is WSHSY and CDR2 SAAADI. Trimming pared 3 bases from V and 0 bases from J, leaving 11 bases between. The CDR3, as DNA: TGCGCCAGCAGTGATTTAGCCTACTCAACTAATGAAAAACTGTTTTTT. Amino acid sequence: CASSDLAYSTNEKLFF.

CDR3 sequence reads: CASTYAPDSPLHF. CDR3 in DNA: TGTGCCAGCACCTACGCCCCCGATTCACCCCTCCACTTT. The J gene is TRBJ1-6, the V gene TRBV11-2; D is undetermined. The germline V gene has CDR1 SGHAT and CDR2 FQNNGV. V was pared by 7 bases and J by 8 bases, with 12 bases between. CDR3 length: 13 amino acids.

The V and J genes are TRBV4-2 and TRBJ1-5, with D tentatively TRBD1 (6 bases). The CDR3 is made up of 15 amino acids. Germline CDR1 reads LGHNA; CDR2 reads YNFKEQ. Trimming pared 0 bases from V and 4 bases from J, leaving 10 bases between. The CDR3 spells CASSQDGQGNQPQHF. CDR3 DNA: TGTGCCAGCAGCCAAGACGGGCAGGGGAATCAGCCCCAGCATTTT.

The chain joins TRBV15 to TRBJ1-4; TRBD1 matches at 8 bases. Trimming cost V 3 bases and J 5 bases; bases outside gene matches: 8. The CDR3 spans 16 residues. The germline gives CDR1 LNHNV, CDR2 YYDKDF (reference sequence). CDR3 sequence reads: CATSRERQGWNEKLFF. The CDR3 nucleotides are TGTGCCACCAGCAGGGAAAGACAGGGGTGGAATGAAAAACTGTTTTTT.

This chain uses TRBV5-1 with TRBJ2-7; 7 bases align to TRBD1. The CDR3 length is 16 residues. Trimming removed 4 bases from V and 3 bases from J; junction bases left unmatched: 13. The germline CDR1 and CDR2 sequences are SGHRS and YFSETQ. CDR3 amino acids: CASSEGTGTAGYEQYF. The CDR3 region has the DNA TGCGCCAGCAGCGAAGGAACCGGGACAGCTGGCTACGAGCAGTACTTC. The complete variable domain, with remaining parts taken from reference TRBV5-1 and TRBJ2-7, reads KAGVTQTPRYLIKTRGQQVTLSCSPISGHRSVSWYQQTPGQGLQFLFEYFSETQRNKGNFPGRFSGRQFSNSRSEMNVSTLELGDSALYLCASSEGTGTAGYEQYFGPGTRLTVT.

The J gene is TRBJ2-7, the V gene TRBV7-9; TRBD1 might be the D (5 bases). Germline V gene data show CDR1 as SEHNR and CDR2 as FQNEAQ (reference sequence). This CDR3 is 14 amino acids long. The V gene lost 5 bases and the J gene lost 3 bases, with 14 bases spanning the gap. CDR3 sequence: CASSLTGALYEQYF. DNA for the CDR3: TGTGCCAGCAGCCTCACAGGCGCCCTCTACGAGCAGTACTTC.

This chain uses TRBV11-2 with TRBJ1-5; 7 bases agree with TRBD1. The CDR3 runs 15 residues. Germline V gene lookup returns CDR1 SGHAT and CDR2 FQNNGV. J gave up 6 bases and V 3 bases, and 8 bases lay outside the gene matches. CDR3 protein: CASSLATGLGQPQHF. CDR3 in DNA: TGTGCCAGCAGCTTGGCGACAGGGTTAGGTCAGCCCCAGCATTTT. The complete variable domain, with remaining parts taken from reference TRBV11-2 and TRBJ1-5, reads EAGVAQSPRYKIIEKRQSVAFWCNPISGHATLYWYQQILGQGPKLLIQFQNNGVVDDSQLPKDRFSAERLKGVDSTLKIQPAKLEDSAVYLCASSLATGLGQPQHFGDGTRLSIL.

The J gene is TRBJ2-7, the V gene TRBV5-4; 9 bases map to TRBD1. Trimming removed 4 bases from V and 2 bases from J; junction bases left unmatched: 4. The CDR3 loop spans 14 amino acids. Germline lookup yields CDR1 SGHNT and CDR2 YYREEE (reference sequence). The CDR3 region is CASSGGQGPYEQYF. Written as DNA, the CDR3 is TGTGCCAGCAGCGGGGGACAGGGTCCCTACGAGCAGTACTTC. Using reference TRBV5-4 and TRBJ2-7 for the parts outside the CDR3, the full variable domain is ETGVTQSPTHLIKTRGQQVTLRCSSQSGHNTVSWYQQALGQGPQFIFQYYREEENGRGNFPPRFSGLQFPNYSSELNVNALELDDSALYLCASSGGQGPYEQYFGPGTRLTVT.

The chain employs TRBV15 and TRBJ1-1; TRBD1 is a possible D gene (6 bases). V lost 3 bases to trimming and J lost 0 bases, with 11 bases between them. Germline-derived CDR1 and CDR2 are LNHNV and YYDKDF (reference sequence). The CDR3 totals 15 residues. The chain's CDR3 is CATSRETGMNTEAFF. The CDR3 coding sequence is TGTGCCACCAGCAGGGAGACAGGAATGAACACTGAAGCTTTCTTT.

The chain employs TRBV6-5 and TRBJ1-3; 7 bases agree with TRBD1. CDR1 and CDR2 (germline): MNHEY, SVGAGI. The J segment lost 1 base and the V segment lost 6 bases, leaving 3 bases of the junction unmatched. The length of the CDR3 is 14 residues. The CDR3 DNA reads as TGTGCCAGCAGGACAGGGTGGTCTGGAAACACCATATATTTT. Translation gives CASRTGWSGNTIYF.

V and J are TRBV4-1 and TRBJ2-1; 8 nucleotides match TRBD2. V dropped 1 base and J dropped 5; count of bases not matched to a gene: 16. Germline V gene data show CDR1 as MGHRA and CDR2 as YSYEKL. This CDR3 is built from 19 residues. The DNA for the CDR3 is TGCGCCAGCAGCCAAGGGTGGGCTTCGGCGGGGGGCGTCGACAATGAGCAGTTCTTC. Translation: CASSQGWASAGGVDNEQFF.

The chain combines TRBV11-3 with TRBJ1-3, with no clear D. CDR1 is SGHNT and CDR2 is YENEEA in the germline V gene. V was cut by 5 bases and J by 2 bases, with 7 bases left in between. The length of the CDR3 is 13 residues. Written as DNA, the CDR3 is TGTGCCAGCAGCACAGCCACTGGAAACACCATATATTTT. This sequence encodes CASSTATGNTIYF.